This T cell receptor beta chain emerged from a study of beta chain features in type 1 diabetes. Study as a whole: Patients shared similar age, gender and cell yields with healthy donors.

Without exception, sorted populations had purity beyond 95%. This CDR3 contains 14 residues. Trimming removed 2 bases at V and 7 bases at J, with 14 bases between. Germline V gene data show CDR1 as SGHDN and CDR2 as FVKESK. As every portion of the isolated RNA was reverse transcribed, the sequencing read expressed TCRB transcripts. Sequenced naive, central memory and regulatory T cell samples produced an average of around 4 million reads. Profiled with immunoSEQ multiplex PCR; TCRdb holds only in-frame clones, not every one. This repertoire shows under 450,000 clones, 14% found once; its top ten account for roughly 0.033%.

Sample: naive CD4+ T cells from blood. The chain is built from TRBV14 and TRBJ2-5; D might be TRBD1 or TRBD2, each matching 5 bases. The clonotype comes from a young man in good health. The CDR3 spells CASSQTGTSGTQYF. The CDR3 DNA follows: TGTGCCAGCAGCCAAACCGGGACCTCCGGGACCCAGTACTTC.